Listed below are T cell receptor beta chains from one sample, sequenced in a study of blood T cell repertoires in COVID-19. Some clones are missing from TCRdb's copy, which holds only in-frame ones; the method was immunoSEQ multiplex PCR. The table lists roughly 160,000 clones, approximately 86% of them singletons. Material: PBMCs or T cells enriched from blood (not recorded which). The receptor set was obtained from a man in his sixties who had recovered from COVID-19. CDR3s leave out the opening cysteine and the closing phenylalanine or tryptophan.

>TRBV13
ASSPGGGSYNEQF
>TRBV19
ASSMAGYQPQH
>TRBV3-1/TRBV3-2
ASSPTGSEQF
>TRBV2
ASSDLQESSYNEQF
>TRBV19
ASGSLAKNIQY
>TRBV28
ASSLIRQVSNYGYT
>TRBV2
ASSEVTGYEQY
>TRBV28
ASRGARDRGRRGELF
>TRBV7-9
ASSHDTPNYGYT
>TRBV25-1
ASTAPGNPLEQY
>TRBV6-5
ASSRGSNGNQPQH
>TRBV4-1
ASSLRDRRPADTQY
>TRBV27
ASSPLQGMGEQY
>TRBV7-9
ASRFTTSGNTDTQY
>TRBV9
ASSVGISWQGEAEQY
>TRBV5-4
ASSPRTSGVITGELF
>TRBV5-4
ASSPGQAGELF
>TRBV5-1
ASSLGTATSTDTQY
>TRBV5-1
ASSPTGTANTEAF
>TRBV27
ASSEPWAGNNEQF
>TRBV2
ASGLQRDSYEQY
>TRBV5-1
ASTPVTSGNTGELF
>TRBV13
ASSLVRGGAGTGELF
>TRBV9
ASNPGRAQAGNTIY
>TRBV4-2
ASSQPRNTEAF
>TRBV19
ASSIEGDFYGYT
>TRBV18
ASSPRQAVPSGNTIY
>TRBV2
ASSEGRALGLAGEKLF
>TRBV19
ASSTLITDTQY
>TRBV5-1
ASSGTGGNEKLF
>TRBV6-5
ASSASQGGGYEQY
>TRBV19
ASSPRDFSYEQY
>TRBV29-1
SGLYQETQY
>TRBV28
ASSLYSWDRGSGELF
>TRBV19
ASTHGQGYEQY
>TRBV30
AWSSKGVQETQY